This T cell receptor beta chain emerged from a study of blood T cell repertoires in COVID-19. Turning to the study itself: Material from acute and convalescent COVID-19 was sourced from the United States, Italy and Spain. Sample material is recorded as cDNA or gDNA derived from T cells, B-cell-depleted T cells, or PBMCs.

Authors' processing steps: Counts of nucleated cells, estimated from reference gene primer amplification, were obtained. Method: immunoSEQ multiplex PCR; TCRdb's copy keeps in-frame clones and lacks some. That table gives V, J and clone size, and the DNA gave D and trimming. The sample lists over 100,000 clones; 82% were seen once. The CDR3 loop spans 13 amino acids. The ends were cut back, 3 bases at V and 5 bases at J, with 11 bases in the middle. Germline V CDR1 and CDR2: SGHVS, FQNEAQ. Sequencing input: peripheral blood. This chain links TRBV7-8 with TRBJ2-7, with TRBD1 as a possible D gene (7 bases). The TCR comes from a man aged 60 to 69 with acute or convalescent COVID-19. The CDR3 region has the DNA TGTGCCAGCAGCTTCCCAGGGGGGCACGAGCAGTACTTC. It translates to CASSFPGGHEQYF.